The clone carrying this T cell receptor beta chain appeared many times. Its antigen is undetermined. Relying on iRepertoire HTBI primers and Arm-PCR of CDR3 regions, the team built TCR beta libraries. TCRdb fed the multiplex PCR reads into MiXCR, producing one record per CDR3 protein. The sample has about 300,000 distinct CDR3 sequences; 15% to 20% are singletons. This sample was included in a study of regulatory T cells in long-lasting Graves disease. Study context: Patients with new Graves' disease had used antithyroid drugs below 3 months.

Noted time point: newly diagnosed GD, antithyroid drugs for less than 3 months. Making the TCR library involved RNA that had been extracted from PBMCs. Study-level points and caveats: TCR diversity in persistent Graves' patients was below that of newly diagnosed ones.

The starting material was peripheral blood mononuclear cells (PBMCs), obtained at new diagnosis, from a patient treated with antithyroid drugs. This receptor was obtained from a female donor with Graves disease.

The CDR3 region is CASSLIGGAGTQYF. The DNA of the CDR3 is TGTGCCAGCAGTTTAATAGGGGGGGCGGGCACGCAGTATTTT. V usage is TRBV28 and J usage is TRBJ2-3; possibly TRBD2 for D (7 bases). Germline V gene sequence: CDR1 MDHEN, CDR2 SYDVKM. Trimming left V 2 bases short and J 9 bases short, with 15 bases between. The CDR3 has 14 amino acids. Combining the CDR3 with reference TRBV28 and TRBJ2-3 gives the whole variable domain DVKVTQSSRYLVKRTGEKVFLECVQDMDHENMFWYRQDPGLGLRLIYFSYDVKMKEKGDIPEGYSVSREKKERFSLILESASTNQTSMYLCASSLIGGAGTQYFGPGTRLTVL.